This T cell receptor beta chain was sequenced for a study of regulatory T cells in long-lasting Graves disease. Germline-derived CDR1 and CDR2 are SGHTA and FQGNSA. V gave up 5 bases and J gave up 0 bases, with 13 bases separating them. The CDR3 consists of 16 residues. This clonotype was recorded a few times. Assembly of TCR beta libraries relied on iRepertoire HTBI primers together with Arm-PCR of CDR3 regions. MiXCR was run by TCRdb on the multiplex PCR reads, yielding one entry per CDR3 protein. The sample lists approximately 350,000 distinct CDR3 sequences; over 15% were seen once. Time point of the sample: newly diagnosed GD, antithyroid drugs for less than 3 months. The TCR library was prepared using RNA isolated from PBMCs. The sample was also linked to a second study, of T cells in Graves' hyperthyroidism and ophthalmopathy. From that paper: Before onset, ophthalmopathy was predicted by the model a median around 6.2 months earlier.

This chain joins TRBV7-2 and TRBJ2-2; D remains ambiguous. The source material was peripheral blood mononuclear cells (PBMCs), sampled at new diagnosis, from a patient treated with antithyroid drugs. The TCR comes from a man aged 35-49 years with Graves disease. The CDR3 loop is CASSVTPFANTGELFF. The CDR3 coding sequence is TGTGCCAGCAGCGTTACACCGTTCGCGAACACCGGGGAGCTGTTTTTT.